This T cell receptor beta chain was captured by sequencing in a study of blood T cell repertoires in COVID-19. Clones were sequenced by immunoSEQ multiplex PCR, and TCRdb holds only the in-frame ones, with some missing. In the table there are under 300,000 clones, roughly 85% of which are singletons. Trimming took 6 bases from V and 7 from J; bases not matched to a gene: 6. CDR3 length equals 13 residues. Sequencing input: peripheral blood. The sequence derives from a human donor in a cohort sampled during active COVID-19. The chain employs TRBV12-3 or TRBV12-4 and TRBJ1-5; 7 bases map to TRBD1. The CDR3 DNA reads TGTGCCAGCAGCCAGGGGGATCTCCAGCCCCAGCATTTT. This codes for CASSQGDLQPQHF.